This T cell receptor beta chain emerged from a study of T cell responses to AZD1222 COVID-19 vaccine. Study results and limitations: Nearly half of spike-specific TCRs reportedly target variant regions that are unmutated in the B.1.351 and B.1.1.7 variants. Regions 160-218 and 743-854 dominated among vaccine-associated CD4 TCRs spanning spike.

Regarding this clone: No antigen is known for it.

Timing groups of about 4 and about 12 weeks for second doses were pooled. Sequenced by immunoSEQ multiplex PCR; TCRdb stores in-frame clones only, minus some. The sample yields 89,000 or so clones, about 93% seen once. This CDR3 contains 14 residues. Trimming cost V 4 bases and J 3 bases, with 9 bases left between them. CDR1 and CDR2 (germline): MGHRA, YSYEKL. The chain uses TRBV4-1 and TRBJ2-2; no clear D. The sequences come from peripheral blood, collected 28 days after the second AZD1222 dose. The TCR sequence derives from an adult who received the AZD1222 COVID-19 vaccine. The CDR3 DNA sequence: TGCGCCAGCAGCCCGAACAAATACACCGGGGAGCTGTTTTTT. It codes for CASSPNKYTGELFF.